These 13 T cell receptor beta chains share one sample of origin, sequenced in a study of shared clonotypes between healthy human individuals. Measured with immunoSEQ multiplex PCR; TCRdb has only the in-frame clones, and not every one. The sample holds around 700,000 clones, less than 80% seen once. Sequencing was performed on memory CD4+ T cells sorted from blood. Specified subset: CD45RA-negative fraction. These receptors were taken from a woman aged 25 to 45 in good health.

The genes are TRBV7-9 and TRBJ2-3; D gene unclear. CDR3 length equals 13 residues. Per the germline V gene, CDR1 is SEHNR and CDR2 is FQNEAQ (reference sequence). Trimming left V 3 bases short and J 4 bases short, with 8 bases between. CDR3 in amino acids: CASSFVGPDTQYF. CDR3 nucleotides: TGTGCCAGCAGCTTTGTTGGGCCAGATACGCAGTATTTT.

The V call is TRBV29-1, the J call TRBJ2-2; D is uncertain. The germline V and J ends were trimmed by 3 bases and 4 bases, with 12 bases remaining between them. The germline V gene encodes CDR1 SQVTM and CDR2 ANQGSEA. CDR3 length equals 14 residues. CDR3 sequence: CSVEEDDGTGELFF. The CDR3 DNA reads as TGCAGCGTTGAGGAAGACGACGGCACCGGGGAGCTGTTTTTT.

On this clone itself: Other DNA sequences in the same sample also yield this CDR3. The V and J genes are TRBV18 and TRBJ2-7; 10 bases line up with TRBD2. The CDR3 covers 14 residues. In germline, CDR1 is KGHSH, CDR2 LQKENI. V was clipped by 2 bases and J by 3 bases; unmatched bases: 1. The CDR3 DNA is TGTGCCAGCTCACCAGGACTAGCGGACTACGAGCAGTACTTC. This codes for CASSPGLADYEQYF.

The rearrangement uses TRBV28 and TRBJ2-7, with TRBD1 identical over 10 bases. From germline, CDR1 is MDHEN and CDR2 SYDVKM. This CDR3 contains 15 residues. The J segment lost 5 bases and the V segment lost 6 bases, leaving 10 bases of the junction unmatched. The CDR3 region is CASRRTGTGAHEQYF. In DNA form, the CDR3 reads TGTGCCAGCAGGCGAACCGGGACAGGGGCCCACGAGCAGTACTTC.

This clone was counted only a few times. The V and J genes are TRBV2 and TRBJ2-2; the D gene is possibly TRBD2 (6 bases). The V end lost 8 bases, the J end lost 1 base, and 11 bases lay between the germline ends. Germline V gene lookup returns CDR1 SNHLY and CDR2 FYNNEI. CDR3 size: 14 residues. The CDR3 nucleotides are TGTGCCAGCCTTGAGACTAGGAACACCGGGGAGCTGTTTTTT. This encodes CASLETRNTGELFF.

Here the CDR3 DNA reads TGTGCCAGCAGTTACTCGACGCCATCAGGCGGGCAGCCCCAGCATTTT. As protein: CASSYSTPSGGQPQHF. The chain uses TRBV6-5 and TRBJ1-5, with no clear D. The germline CDR1 and CDR2 sequences are MNHEY and SVGAGI. The CDR3 covers 16 residues. The V end was cut by 0 bases, the J end by 7 bases, with 16 bases between.

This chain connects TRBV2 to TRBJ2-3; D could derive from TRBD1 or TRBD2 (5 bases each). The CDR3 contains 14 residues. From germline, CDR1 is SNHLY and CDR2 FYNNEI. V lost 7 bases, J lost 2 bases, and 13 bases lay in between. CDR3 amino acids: CASTRLGVTDTQYF. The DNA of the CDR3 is TGTGCCAGCACCCGACTGGGGGTCACAGATACGCAGTATTTT.

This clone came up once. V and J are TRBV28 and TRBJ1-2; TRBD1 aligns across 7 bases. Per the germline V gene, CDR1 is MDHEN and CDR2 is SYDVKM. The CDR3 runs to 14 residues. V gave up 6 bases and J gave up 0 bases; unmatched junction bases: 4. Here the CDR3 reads CASRRTGANYGYTF. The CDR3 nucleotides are TGTGCCAGCAGGAGGACAGGAGCTAACTATGGCTACACCTTC.

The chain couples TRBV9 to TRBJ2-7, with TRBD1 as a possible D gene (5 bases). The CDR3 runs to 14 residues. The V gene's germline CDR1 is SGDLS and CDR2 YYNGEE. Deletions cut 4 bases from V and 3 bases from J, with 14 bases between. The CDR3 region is CASSFTGDSYEQYF. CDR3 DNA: TGTGCCAGCAGCTTCACGGGCGACAGCTACGAGCAGTACTTC.

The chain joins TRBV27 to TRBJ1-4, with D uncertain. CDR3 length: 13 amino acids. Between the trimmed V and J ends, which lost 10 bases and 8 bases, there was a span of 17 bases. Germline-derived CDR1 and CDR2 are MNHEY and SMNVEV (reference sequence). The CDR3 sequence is CANPKWAEEKLFF. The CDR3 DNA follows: TGTGCCAACCCCAAGTGGGCAGAAGAAAAACTGTTTTTT.

CDR3: CSVDGGATDTQYF. CDR3 DNA: TGCAGCGTTGATGGGGGGGCCACAGATACGCAGTATTTT. The rearrangement joins TRBV29-1 to TRBJ2-3, with a tentative D call TRBD2 (7 bases). The CDR3 length is 13 residues. Trimming removed 3 bases at V and 2 bases at J, with 9 bases between. Germline-derived CDR1 and CDR2 are SQVTM and ANQGSEA.

The CDR3 coding sequence is TGTGCCAGCAGTTCCTCGGGACTAGCGGGTTTTTACGAGCAGTACTTC. Its translation: CASSSSGLAGFYEQYF. The chain has TRBV28 and TRBJ2-7; 12 bases map to TRBD2. The CDR3 sequence is 16 residues long. The germline V gene encodes CDR1 MDHEN and CDR2 SYDVKM. Trimming removed 4 bases from V and 4 bases from J; junction bases left unmatched: 8.

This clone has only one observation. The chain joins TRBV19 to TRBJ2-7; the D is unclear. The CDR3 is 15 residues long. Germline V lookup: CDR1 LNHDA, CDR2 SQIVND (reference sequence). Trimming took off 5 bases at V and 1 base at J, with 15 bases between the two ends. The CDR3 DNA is TGTGCCAGTAGTTACGGGCCATCCGAATCCTACGAGCAGTACTTC. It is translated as CASSYGPSESYEQYF.